The T cell receptor (beta chain) under discussion was sequenced for a study of T-cell reconstitution after alpha-beta-depleted transplantation in children. This clonotype was detected many times. Germline-derived CDR1 and CDR2 are ENHRY and SYGVKD. With 4 bases removed from V and 3 bases from J, the gap between germline ends came to 10 bases. There are 14 residues in the CDR3. Unique molecular identifiers were incorporated during preparation of the TCRbeta library. TCRdb itself ran the PCR reads through MiXCR, one entry per CDR3 protein. Of 200,000 to 250,000 distinct CDR3 sequences in the sample, about 12% were seen once.

The source of this sequence is a human donor who donated a stem cell graft to a child with acute lymphoblastic leukemia. The sequencing used PBMCs from the stem cell graft donor, collected from the stem cell graft. The chain combines TRBV10-3 with TRBJ1-5, with a possible D match to TRBD1 (6 bases). CDR3 nucleotide sequence: TGTGCCATCAGTGCTCAGGGGAACAATCAGCCCCAGCATTTT. Encoded protein: CAISAQGNNQPQHF.